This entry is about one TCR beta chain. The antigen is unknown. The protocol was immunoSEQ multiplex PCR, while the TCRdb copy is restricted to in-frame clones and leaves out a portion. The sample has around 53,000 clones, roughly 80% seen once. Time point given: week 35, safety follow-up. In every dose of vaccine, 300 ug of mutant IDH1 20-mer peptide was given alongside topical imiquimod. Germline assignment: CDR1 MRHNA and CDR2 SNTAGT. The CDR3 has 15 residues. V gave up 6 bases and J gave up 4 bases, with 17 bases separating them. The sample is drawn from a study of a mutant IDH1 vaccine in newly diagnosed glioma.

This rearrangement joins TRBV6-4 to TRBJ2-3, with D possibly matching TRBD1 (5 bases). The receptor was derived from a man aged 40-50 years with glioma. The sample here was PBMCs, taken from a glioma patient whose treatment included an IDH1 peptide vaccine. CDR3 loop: CASSPQGEQSDTQYF. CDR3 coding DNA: TGTGCCAGCAGCCCTCAGGGTGAACAGTCAGATACGCAGTATTTT.